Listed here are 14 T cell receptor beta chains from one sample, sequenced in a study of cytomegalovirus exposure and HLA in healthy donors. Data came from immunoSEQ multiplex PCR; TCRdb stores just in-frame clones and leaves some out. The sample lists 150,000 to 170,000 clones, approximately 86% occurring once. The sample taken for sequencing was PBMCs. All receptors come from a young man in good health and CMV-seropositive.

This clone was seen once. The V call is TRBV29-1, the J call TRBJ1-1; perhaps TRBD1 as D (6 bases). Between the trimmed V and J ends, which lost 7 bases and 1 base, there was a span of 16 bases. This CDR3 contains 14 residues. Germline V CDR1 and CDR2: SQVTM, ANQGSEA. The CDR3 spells CSAKDRDKNTEAFF. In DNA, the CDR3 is TGCAGCGCCAAGGACCGGGACAAGAACACTGAAGCTTTCTTT.

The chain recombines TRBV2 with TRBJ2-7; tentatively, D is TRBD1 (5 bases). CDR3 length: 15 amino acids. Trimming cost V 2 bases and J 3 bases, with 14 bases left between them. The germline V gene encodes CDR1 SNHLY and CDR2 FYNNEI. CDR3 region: CASSEPSQGDYEQYF. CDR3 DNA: TGTGCCAGCAGTGAACCTTCCCAGGGCGACTACGAGCAGTACTTC.

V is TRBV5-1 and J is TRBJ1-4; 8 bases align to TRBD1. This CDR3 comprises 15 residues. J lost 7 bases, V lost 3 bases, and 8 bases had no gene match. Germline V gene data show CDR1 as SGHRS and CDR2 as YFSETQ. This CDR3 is CASSWGTGGGEKLFF. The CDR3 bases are TGCGCCAGCAGCTGGGGGACAGGCGGGGGTGAAAAACTGTTTTTT.

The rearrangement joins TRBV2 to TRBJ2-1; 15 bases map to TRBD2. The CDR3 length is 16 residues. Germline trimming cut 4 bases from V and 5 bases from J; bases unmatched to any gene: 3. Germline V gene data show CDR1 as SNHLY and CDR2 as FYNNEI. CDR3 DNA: TGTGCCAGCAGTGGGGGACTAGCGGGGGGCAACAATGAGCAGTTCTTC. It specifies CASSGGLAGGNNEQFF. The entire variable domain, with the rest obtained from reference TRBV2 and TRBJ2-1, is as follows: EPEVTQTPSHQVTQMGQEVILRCVPISNHLYFYWYRQILGQKVEFLVSFYNNEISEKSEIFDDQFSVERPDGSNFTLKIRSTKLEDSAMYFCASSGGLAGGNNEQFFGPGTRLTVL.

CDR3 DNA: TGTGCCACCGGGGAGCCCCCGCACTACGAGCAGTACTTC. It yields the protein CATGEPPHYEQYF. The chain couples TRBV15 to TRBJ2-7, with D possibly TRBD2 on 5 matching bases. The CDR3 consists of 13 residues. With 8 bases removed from V and 3 bases from J, the gap between germline ends came to 14 bases. Germline CDR1 and CDR2: LNHNV and YYDKDF (reference sequence).

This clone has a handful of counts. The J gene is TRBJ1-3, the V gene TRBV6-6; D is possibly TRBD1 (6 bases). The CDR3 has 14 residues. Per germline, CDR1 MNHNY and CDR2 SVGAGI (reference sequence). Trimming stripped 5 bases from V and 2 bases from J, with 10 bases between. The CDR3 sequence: CASSLQGAGNTIYF. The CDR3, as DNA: TGTGCCAGCAGTCTACAGGGAGCTGGAAACACCATATATTTT.

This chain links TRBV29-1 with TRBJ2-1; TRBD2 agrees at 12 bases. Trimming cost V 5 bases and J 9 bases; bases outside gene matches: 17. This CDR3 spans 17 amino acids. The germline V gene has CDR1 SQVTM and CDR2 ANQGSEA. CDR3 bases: TGCAGCGTTATTAGGCTAGCGGGGGGGCCTACTTCTCGTGAGCAGTTCTTC. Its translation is CSVIRLAGGPTSREQFF.

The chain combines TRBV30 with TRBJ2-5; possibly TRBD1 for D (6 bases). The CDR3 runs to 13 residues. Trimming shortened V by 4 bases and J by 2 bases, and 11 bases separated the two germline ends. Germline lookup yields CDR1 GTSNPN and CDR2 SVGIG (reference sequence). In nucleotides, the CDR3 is TGTGCCTGGACTCCGACAGGACAAGAGACCCAGTACTTC. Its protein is CAWTPTGQETQYF.

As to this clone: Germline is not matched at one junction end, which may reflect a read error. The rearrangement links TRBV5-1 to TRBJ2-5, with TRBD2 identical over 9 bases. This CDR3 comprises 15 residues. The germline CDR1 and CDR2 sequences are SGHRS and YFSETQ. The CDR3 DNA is TGTGCCAGCAGCCAGGGACTAGCATTTCAGGAGACCCAGTACTTC. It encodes CASSQGLAFQETQYF.

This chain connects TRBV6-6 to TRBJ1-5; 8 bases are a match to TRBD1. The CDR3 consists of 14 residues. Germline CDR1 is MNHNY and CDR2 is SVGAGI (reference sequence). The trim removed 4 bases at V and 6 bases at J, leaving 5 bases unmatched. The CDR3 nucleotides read TGTGCCAGCAGTTTCGGACAGGGTGGTCAGCCCCAGCATTTT. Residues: CASSFGQGGQPQHF.

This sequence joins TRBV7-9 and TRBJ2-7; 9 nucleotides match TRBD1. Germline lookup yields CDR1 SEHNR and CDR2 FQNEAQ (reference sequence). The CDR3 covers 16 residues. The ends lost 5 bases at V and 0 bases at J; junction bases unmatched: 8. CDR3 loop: CASSPLGTGFSYEQYF. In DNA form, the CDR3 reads TGTGCCAGCAGCCCGCTGGGGACAGGGTTCTCCTACGAGCAGTACTTC. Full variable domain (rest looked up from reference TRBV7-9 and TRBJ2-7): DTGVSQNPRHKITKRGQNVTFRCDPISEHNRLYWYRQTLGQGPEFLTYFQNEAQLEKSRLLSDRFSAERPKGSFSTLEIQRTEQGDSAMYLCASSPLGTGFSYEQYFGPGTRLTVT.

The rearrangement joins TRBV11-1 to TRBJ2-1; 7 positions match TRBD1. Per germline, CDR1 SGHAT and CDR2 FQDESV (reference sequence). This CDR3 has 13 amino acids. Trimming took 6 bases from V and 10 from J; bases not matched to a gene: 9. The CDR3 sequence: CASRKDRLEEQFF. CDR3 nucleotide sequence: TGTGCCAGCAGGAAGGACAGGTTGGAGGAGCAGTTCTTC. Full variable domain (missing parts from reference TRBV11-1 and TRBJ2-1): EAEVAQSPRYKITEKSQAVAFWCDPISGHATLYWYRQILGQGPELLVQFQDESVVDDSQLPKDRFSAERLKGVDSTLKIQPAELGDSAMYLCASRKDRLEEQFFGPGTRLTVL.

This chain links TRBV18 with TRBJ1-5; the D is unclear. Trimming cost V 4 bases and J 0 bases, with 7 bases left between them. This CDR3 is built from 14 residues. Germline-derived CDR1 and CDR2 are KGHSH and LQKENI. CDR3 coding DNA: TGTGCCAGCTCACGCTCGGTTAGCAATCAGCCCCAGCATTTT. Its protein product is CASSRSVSNQPQHF.

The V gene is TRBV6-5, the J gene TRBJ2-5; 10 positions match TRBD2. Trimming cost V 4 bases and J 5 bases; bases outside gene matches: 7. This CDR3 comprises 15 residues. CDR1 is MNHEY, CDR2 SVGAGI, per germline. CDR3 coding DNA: TGTGCCAGCAGTTCAGACCGGGGACTAGCGGAGACCCAGTACTTC. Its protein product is CASSSDRGLAETQYF.